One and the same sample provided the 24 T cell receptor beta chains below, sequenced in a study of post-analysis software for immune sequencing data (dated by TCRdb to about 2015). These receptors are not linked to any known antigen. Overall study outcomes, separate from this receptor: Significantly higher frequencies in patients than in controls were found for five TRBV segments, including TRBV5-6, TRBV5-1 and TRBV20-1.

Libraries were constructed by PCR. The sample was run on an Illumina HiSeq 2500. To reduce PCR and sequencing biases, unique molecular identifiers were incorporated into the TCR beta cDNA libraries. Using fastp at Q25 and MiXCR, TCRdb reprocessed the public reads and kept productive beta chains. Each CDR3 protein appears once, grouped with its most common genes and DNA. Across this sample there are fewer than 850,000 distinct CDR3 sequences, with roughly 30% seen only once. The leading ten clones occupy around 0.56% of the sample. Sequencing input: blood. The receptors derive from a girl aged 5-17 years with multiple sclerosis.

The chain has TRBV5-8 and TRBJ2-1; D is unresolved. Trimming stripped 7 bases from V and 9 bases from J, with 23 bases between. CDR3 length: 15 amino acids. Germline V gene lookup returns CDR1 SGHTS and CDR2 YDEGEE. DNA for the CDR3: TGTGCCAGCCATCCGCTAACACAGAGGTACGGTGAGCAGTTCTTC. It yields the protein CASHPLTQRYGEQFF.

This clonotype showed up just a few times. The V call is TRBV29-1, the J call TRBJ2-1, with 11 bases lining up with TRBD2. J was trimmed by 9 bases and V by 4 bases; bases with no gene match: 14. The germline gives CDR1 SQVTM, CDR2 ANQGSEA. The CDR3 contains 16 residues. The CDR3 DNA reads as TGCAGCGTTGGCACACCTTTAGCGGGGGGGATGGTTGAGCAGTTCTTC. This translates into CSVGTPLAGGMVEQFF.

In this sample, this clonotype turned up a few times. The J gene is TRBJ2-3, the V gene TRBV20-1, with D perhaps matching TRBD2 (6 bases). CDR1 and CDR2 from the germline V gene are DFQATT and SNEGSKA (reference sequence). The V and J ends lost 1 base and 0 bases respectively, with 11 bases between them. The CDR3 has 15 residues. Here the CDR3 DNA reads TGCAGTGCTAGAGCTGTGGGGGGAAGCACAGATACGCAGTATTTT. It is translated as CSARAVGGSTDTQYF.

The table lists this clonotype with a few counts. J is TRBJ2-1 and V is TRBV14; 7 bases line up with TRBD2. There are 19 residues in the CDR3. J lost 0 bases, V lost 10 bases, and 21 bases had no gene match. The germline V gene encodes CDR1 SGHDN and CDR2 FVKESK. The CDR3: CAKDLRDYLILSSYNEQFF. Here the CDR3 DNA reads TGTGCCAAAGATCTCCGGGACTACCTCATCTTGAGCTCCTACAATGAGCAGTTCTTC.

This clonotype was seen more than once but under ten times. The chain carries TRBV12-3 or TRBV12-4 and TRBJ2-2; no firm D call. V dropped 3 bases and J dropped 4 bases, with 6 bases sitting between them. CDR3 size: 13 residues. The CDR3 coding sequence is TGTGCCAGCAGTTTGGCTAGCACCGGGGAGCTGTTTTTT. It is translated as CASSLASTGELFF.

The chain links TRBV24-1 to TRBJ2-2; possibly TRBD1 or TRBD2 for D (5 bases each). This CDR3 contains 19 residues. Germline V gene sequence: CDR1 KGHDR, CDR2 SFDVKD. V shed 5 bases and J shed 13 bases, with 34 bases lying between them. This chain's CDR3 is CATSASLGVTSSSSFRLFF. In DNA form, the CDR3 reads TGTGCCACCAGTGCTAGCTTGGGGGTTACCTCGAGTTCTTCATTCCGGCTGTTTTTT.

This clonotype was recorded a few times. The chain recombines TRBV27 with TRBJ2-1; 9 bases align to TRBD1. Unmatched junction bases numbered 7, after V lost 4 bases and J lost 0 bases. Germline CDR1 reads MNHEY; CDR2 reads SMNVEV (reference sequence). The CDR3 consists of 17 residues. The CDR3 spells CASSSERDRASYNEQFF. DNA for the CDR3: TGTGCCAGCAGTTCTGAGCGGGACAGGGCCTCCTACAATGAGCAGTTCTTC.

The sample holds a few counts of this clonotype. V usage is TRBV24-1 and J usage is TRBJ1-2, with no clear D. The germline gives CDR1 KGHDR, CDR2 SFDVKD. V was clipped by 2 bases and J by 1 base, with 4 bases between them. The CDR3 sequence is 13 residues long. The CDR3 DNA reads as TGTGCCACCAGTGATTGGAATAACTATGGCTACACCTTC. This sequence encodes CATSDWNNYGYTF.

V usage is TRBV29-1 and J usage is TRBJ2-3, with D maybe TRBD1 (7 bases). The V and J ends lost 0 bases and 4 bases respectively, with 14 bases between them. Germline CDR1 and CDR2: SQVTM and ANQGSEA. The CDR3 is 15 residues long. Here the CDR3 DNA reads TGCAGCGTTGAAGATCGGGGCAGGGGGGCAGATACGCAGTATTTT. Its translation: CSVEDRGRGADTQYF.

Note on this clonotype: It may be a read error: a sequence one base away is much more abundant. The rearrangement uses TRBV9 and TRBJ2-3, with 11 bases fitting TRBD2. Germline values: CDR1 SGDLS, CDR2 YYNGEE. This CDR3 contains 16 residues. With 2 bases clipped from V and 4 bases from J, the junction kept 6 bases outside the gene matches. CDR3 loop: CASSVPSGGYADTQYF. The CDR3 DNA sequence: TGTGCCAGCAGCGTTCCTAGCGGGGGGTACGCAGATACGCAGTATTTT.

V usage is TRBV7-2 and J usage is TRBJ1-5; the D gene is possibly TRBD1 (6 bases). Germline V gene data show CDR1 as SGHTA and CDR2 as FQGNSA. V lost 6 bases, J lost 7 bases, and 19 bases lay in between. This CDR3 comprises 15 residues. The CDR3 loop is CASRREGGRRQPQHF. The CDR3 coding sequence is TGTGCCAGCAGGAGAGAAGGGGGGCGGCGCCAGCCCCAGCATTTT.

The CDR3 spells CSARDWSTGANTEAFF. DNA of the CDR3: TGCAGTGCTAGAGATTGGTCGACAGGGGCGAACACTGAAGCTTTCTTT. The V call is TRBV20-1, the J call TRBJ1-1; 8 bases map to TRBD1. The J segment lost 1 base and the V segment lost 0 bases, leaving 7 bases of the junction unmatched. The CDR3 totals 16 residues. Germline V gene data show CDR1 as DFQATT and CDR2 as SNEGSKA (reference sequence).

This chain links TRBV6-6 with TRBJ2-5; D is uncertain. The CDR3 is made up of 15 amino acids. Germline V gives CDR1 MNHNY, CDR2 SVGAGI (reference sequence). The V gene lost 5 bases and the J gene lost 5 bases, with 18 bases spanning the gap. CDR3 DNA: TGTGCCAGCAGTCTTAAGGCACCCCAGCAGGAGACCCAGTACTTC. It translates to CASSLKAPQQETQYF.

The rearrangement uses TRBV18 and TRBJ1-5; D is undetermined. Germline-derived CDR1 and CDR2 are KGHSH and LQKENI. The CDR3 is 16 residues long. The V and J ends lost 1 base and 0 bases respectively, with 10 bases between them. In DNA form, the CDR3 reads TGTGCCAGCTCACCACAGTACGGCAATAGCAATCAGCCCCAGCATTTT. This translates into CASSPQYGNSNQPQHF.

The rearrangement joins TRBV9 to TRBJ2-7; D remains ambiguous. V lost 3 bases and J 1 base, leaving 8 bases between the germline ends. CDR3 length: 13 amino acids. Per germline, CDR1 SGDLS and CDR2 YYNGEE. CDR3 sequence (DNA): TGTGCCAGCAGCGACGCCGCATCCTACGAGCAGTACTTC. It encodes CASSDAASYEQYF.

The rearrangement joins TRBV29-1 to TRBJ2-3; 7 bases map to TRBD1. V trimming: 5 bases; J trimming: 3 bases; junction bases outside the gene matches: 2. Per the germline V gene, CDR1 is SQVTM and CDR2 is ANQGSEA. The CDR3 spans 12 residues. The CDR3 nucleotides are TGCAGCGTTAAGGGGGCGACAGATACGCAGTATTTT. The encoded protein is CSVKGATDTQYF.

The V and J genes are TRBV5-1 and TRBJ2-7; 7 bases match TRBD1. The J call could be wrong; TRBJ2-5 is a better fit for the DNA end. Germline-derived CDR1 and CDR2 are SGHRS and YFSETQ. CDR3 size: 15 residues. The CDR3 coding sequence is TGCGCCAGCAGCCGATCGGGGACAGAATCGGAGACCCAGTACTTC. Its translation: CASSRSGTESETQYF.

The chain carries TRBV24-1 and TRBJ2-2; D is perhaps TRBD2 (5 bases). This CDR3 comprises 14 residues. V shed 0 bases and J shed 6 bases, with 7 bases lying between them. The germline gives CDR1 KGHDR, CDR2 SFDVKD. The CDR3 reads CATSDLSGSGELFF. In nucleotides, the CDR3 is TGTGCCACCAGTGATTTGTCGGGGTCCGGGGAGCTGTTTTTT.

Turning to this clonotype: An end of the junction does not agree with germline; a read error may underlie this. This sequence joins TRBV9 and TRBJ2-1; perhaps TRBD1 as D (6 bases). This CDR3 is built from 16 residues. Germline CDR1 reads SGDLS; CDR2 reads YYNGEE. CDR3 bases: TGTGCCAGCAGCACGAACAGGGCAAACAACTACAATGCGCAGTTCTTC. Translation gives CASSTNRANNYNAQFF.

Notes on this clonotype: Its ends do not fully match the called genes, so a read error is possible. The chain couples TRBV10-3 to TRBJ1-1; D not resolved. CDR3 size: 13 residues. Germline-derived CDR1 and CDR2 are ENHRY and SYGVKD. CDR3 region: CAIHGTSNTEAFF. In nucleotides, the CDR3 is TGTGCCATCCACGGAACATCTAACACTGAGGCTTTCTTT.

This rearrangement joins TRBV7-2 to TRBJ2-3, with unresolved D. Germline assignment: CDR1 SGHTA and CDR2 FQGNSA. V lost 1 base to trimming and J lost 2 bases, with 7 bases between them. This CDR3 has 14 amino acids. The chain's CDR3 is CASSLGMSTDTQYF. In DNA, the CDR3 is TGTGCCAGCAGCTTAGGGATGTCCACAGATACGCAGTATTTT.

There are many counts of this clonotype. The CDR3 DNA sequence: TGTGCCACCAGTGTTCAGGGCTCCTACAATGAGCAGTTCTTC. This gives the protein CATSVQGSYNEQFF. This rearrangement joins TRBV24-1 to TRBJ2-1, with a weak D call TRBD1 (5 bases). This CDR3 has 14 residues. Trimming left V 5 bases short and J 0 bases short, with 7 bases between. Looked up from germline, CDR1 is KGHDR and CDR2 is SFDVKD.

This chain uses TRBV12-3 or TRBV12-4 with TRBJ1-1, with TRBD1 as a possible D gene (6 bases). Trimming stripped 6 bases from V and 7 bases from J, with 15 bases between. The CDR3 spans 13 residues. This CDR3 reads CASRITGFIEAFF. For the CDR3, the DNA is TGTGCCAGCAGAATAACAGGGTTCATTGAAGCTTTCTTT.

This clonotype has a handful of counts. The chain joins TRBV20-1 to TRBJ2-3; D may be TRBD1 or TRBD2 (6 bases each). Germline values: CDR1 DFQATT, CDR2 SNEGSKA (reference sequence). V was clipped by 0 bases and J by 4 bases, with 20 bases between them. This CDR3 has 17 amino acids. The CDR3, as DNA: TGCAGTGCTAGAGATTTTAGGGGGGAGCGCCGCCCAGATACGCAGTATTTT. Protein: CSARDFRGERRPDTQYF.